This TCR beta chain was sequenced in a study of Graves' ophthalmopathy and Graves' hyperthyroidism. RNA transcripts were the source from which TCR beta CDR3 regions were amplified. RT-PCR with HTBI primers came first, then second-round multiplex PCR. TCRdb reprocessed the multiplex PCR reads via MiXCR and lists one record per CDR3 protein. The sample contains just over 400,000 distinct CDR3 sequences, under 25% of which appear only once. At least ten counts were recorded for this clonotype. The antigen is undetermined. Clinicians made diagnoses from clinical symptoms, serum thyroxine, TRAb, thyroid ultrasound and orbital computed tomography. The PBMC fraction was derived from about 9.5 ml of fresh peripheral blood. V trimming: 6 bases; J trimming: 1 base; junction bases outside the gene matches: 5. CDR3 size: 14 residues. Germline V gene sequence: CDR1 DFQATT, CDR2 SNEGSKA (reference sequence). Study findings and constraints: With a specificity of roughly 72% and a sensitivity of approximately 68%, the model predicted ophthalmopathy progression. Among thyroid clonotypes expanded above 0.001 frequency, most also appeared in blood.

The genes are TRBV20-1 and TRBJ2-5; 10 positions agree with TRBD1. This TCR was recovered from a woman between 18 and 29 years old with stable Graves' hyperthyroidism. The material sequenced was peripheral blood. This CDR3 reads CSAETGGFQETQYF. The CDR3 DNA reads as TGCAGTGCCGAGACAGGGGGCTTCCAAGAGACCCAGTACTTC.